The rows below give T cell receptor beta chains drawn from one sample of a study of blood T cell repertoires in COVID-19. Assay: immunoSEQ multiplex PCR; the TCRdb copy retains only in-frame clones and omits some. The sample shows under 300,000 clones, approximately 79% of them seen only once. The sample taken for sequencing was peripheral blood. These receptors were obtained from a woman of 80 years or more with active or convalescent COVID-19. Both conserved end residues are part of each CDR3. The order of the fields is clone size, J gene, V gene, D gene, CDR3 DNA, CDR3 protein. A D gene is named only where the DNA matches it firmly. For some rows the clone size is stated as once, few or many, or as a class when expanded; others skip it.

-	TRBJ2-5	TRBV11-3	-	TGTGCCAGCAGTCCAAGGACTATTAGGGAGACCCAGTACTTC	CASSPRTIRETQYF
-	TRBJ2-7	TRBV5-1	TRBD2	TGCGCCAGCAGCTTGGTCCGGGAGGGGGAAGAGCAGTACTTC	CASSLVREGEEQYF
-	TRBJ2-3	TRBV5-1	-	TGCGCCAGCAGCTTGGATCCCCAATCCACAGATACGCAGTATTTT	CASSLDPQSTDTQYF
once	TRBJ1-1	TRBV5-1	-	TGCGCCAGCAGCCCGACCCCCGGGGGGGACACTGAAGCTTTCTTT	CASSPTPGGDTEAFF
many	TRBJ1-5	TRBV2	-	TGTGCCAGCAGTGGACAGGACGTATGGCCCCAGCATTTT	CASSGQDVWPQHF
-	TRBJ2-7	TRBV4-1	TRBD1	TGCGCCAGCAGCCAAGATCGGGGTGGGGGACAGGGCGACGAGCAGTACTTC	CASSQDRGGGQGDEQYF
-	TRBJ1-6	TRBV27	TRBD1	TGTGCCAGCAGTCCGTTTGGACAGGGGGCGTCCTATAATTCACCCCTCCACTTT	CASSPFGQGASYNSPLHF
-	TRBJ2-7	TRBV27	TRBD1	TGTGCCAGCAGTGCCGGGACAGGGGAGTTCGAGCAGTACTTC	CASSAGTGEFEQYF
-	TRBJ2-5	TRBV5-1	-	TGCGCCAGCAGACCGGGGAGTCAAGAGACCCAGTACTTC	CASRPGSQETQYF
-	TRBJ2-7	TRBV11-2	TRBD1	TGTGCCAGCAGCCAATACACACAGGGGGCGTACGAGCAGTACTTC	CASSQYTQGAYEQYF
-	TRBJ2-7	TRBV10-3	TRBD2	TGTGCCATCAGTGAGCGGGCTAGCGGGAGGAACGAGCAGTACTTC	CAISERASGRNEQYF
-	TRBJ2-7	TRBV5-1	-	TGCGCCAGCAGCTTCGACAACTCCTACGAGCAGTACTTC	CASSFDNSYEQYF
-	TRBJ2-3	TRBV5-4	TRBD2	TGTGCCAGCAGCTCGGGGGGGAGCACAGATACGCAGTATTTT	CASSSGGSTDTQYF
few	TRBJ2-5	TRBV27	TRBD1	TGTGCCAGCAGGAGAGGGGGCCAGGAGACCCAGTACTTC	CASRRGGQETQYF
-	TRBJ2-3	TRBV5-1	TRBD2	TGCGCCAGCAGCTTGGGGGCTAGCGGTAGCACAGATACGCAGTATTTT	CASSLGASGSTDTQYF
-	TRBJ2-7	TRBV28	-	TGTGCCAGCACCGAACAGGGTGGGGGCTCCTACGAGCAGTACTTC	CASTEQGGGSYEQYF
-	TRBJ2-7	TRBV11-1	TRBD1	TGTGCCAGCAGCCCAGTCGGACAGGGGGACCACGAGCAGTACTTC	CASSPVGQGDHEQYF
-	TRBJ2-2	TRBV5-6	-	TGTGCCAGCAGCTCCCGGCTACCGAGGACCGGGGAGCTGTTTTTT	CASSSRLPRTGELFF
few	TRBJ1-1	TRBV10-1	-	TGCGCCAGCAGTGGACCCCGAGGGAGAGCTTTCTTT	CASSGPRGRAFF
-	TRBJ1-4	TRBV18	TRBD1	TGTGCCAGCTCACTACGGACAGGGGATGGAGGCGCTAAAAATGAAAAACTGTTTTTT	CASSLRTGDGGAKNEKLFF
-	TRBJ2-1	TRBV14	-	TGTGCCAGCAGCCAGATACTCGGGGGAGGCCTATTCTTC	CASSQILGGGLFF
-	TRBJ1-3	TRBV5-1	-	TGCGCCAGCAGCTTGGTTGGGAGCTCTGGAAACACCATATATTTT	CASSLVGSSGNTIYF
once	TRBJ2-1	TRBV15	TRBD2	TGTGCCACCAGCAGAGATCTGGATAGCGGGAGGTTGAATGAGCAGTTCTTC	CATSRDLDSGRLNEQFF
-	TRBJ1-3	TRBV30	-	TGTGCCTGGAGTGTACTAGGTACTTCGGGAAACACCATATATTTT	CAWSVLGTSGNTIYF
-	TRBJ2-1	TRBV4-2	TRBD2	TGTGCCAGCAGCCGAACTAGCGGGAGGGCCAGCTCCTACAATGAGCAGTTCTTC	CASSRTSGRASSYNEQFF
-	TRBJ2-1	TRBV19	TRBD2	TGTGCCAGTAGTATCTCTAGCGGGGGAATATACAATGAGCAGTTCTTC	CASSISSGGIYNEQFF
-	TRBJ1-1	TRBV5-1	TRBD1	TGCGCCAGTGGACAGGAAATGATGGACACTGAAGCTTTCTTT	CASGQEMMDTEAFF
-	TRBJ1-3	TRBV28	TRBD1	TGTGCCAGCTCGGGACAGGGGTGGAAGGCTCGCTCTGGAAACACCATATATTTT	CASSGQGWKARSGNTIYF
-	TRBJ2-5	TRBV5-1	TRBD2	TGCGCCAGCAGCTTGGGACTAGCGGGGGGTCTGGGAGAGACCCAGTACTTC	CASSLGLAGGLGETQYF
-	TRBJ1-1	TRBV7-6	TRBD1	TGTGCCAGCACCCCGACAGGGATGAACACTGAAGCTTTCTTT	CASTPTGMNTEAFF
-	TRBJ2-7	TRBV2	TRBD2	TGTGCCAGCAGACCGACTAGCGGGGGGGAAGAGCAGTACTTC	CASRPTSGGEEQYF
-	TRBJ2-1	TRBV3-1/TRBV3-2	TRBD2	TGTGCCAGCAGCCAAAGGCTCACGGGACTAGCGGCCCACAATGAGCAGTTCTTC	CASSQRLTGLAAHNEQFF
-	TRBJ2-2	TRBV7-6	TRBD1	TGTGCCAGCACCTACAGGGGGGCCGGGGAGCTGTTTTTT	CASTYRGAGELFF
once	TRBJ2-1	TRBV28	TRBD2	TGTGCCACCCACACGACCAAAGCGGGAAGGTACAATGAGCAGTTCTTC	CATHTTKAGRYNEQFF
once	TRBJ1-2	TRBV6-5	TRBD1	TGTGCCAGCAGTTCAGAAGGACAGGGGGCTAACTATGGCTACACCTTC	CASSSEGQGANYGYTF
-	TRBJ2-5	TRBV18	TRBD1	TGTGCCAGCTCAAGGACAGGGGGCGCGAGGTTGGCGGAGACCCAGTACTTC	CASSRTGGARLAETQYF
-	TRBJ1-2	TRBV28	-	TGTGCCAGCAGTTTACGTCTCTATGGCTACACCTTC	CASSLRLYGYTF
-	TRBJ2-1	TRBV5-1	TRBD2	TGCGCCAGCAGCTTGGTTGAGACTAGCGGCAATGAGCAGTTCTTC	CASSLVETSGNEQFF
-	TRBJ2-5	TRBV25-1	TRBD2	TGTGCCAGCAGTGAATCAAGGAGCGGGAGGGGTGCGACCCAGTACTTC	CASSESRSGRGATQYF
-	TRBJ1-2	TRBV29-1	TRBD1	TGCAGCGTCGGGGGCAGGGGGGACGGCTACACCTTC	CSVGGRGDGYTF
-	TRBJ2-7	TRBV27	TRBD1	TGTGCCAGCAGGGCAGGACAGGGGTTCCACGAGCAGTACTTC	CASRAGQGFHEQYF
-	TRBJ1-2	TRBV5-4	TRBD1	TGTGCCAGCAGAAGGCGACAGGGCACCTATGGCTACACCTTC	CASRRRQGTYGYTF
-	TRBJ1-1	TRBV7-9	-	TGTGCCAGCAGCAAGGAGCGAATGAACACTGAAGCTTTCTTT	CASSKERMNTEAFF
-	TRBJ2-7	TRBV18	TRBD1	TGTGCCAGCTCATCAGGGACAGGGGGGCGATCCTACGAGCAGTACTTC	CASSSGTGGRSYEQYF
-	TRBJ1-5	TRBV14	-	TGTGCCAGCAGCCTAAGGGGGGGAGGGCCCCAGCATTTT	CASSLRGGGPQHF
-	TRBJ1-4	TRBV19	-	TGTGCCAGTAGTACCCATTATCCGGCGGCTAATGAAAAACTGTTTTTT	CASSTHYPAANEKLFF
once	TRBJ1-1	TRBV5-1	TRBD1	TGCGCCAGCAGCTCTCTCCCGACAGGGACTGAAGCTTTCTTT	CASSSLPTGTEAFF
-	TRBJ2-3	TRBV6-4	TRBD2	TGTGCCAGCAGTGCCTCTCCGGGGGCGGGAGGGCCTACAGATACGCAGTATTTT	CASSASPGAGGPTDTQYF
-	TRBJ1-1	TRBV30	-	TGTGCCTGGAGTCGGGTTATGAACACTGAAGCTTTCTTT	CAWSRVMNTEAFF